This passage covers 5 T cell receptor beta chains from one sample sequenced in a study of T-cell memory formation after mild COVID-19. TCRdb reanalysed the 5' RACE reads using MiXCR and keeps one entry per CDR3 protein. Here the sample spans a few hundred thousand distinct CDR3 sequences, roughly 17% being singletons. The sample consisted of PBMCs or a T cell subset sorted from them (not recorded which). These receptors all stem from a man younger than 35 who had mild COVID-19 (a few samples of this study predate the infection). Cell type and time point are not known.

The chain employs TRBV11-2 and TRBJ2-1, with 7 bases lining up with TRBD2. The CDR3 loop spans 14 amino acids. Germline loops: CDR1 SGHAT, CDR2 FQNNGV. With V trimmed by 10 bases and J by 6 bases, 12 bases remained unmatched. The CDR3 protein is CATKLAPGANEQFF. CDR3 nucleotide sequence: TGTGCCACCAAACTAGCGCCGGGTGCCAATGAGCAGTTCTTC. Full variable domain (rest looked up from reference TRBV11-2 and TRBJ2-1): EAGVAQSPRYKIIEKRQSVAFWCNPISGHATLYWYQQILGQGPKLLIQFQNNGVVDDSQLPKDRFSAERLKGVDSTLKIQPAKLEDSAVYLCATKLAPGANEQFFGPGTRLTVL.

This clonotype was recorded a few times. CDR3 amino acids: CASSFPGGDEQFF. CDR3 sequence (DNA): TGTGCCAGCAGTTTTCCGGGGGGGGACGAGCAGTTCTTC. The chain has TRBV6-5 and TRBJ2-1; 8 bases line up with TRBD2. V shed 4 bases and J 10 bases; nucleotides not matched to a gene: 6. CDR3 length equals 13 residues. Germline CDR1 reads MNHEY; CDR2 reads SVGAGI.

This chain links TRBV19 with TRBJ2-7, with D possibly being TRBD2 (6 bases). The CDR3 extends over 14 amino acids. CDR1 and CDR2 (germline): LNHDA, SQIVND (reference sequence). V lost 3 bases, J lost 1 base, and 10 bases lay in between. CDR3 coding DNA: TGTGCCAGTAGTATCTCGGGGACTTCCTACGAGCAGTACTTC. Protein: CASSISGTSYEQYF.

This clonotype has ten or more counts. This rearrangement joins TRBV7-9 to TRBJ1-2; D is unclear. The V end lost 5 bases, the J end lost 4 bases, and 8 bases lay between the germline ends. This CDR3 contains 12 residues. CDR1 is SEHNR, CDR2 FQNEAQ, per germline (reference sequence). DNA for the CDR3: TGTGCCAGCAGCCCTAGTTCCTATGGCTACACCTTC. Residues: CASSPSSYGYTF. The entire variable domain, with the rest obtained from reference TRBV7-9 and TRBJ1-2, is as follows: DTGVSQNPRHKITKRGQNVTFRCDPISEHNRLYWYRQTLGQGPEFLTYFQNEAQLEKSRLLSDRFSAERPKGSFSTLEIQRTEQGDSAMYLCASSPSSYGYTFGSGTRLTVV.

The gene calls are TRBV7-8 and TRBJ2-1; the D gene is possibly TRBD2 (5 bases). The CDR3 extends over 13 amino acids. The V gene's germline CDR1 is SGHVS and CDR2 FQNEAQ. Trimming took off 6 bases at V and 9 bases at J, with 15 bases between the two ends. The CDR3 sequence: CASSPLGGVEQFF. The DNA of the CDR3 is TGTGCCAGCAGTCCACTAGGAGGAGTTGAGCAGTTCTTC.